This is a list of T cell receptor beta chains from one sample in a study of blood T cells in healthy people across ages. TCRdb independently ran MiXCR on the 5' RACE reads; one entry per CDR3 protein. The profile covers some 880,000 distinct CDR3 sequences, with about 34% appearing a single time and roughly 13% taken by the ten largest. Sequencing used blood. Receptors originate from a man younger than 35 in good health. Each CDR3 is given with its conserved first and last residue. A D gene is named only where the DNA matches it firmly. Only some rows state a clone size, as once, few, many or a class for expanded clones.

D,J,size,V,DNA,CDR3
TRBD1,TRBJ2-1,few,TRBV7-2,TGTGCCAGCAGCTCCGACAGGGGGGCGGATGAGCAGTTCTTC,CASSSDRGADEQFF
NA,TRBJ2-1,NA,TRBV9,TGTGCCGGCAGCGCCTCAAACAGGGACAATGAGCAGTTCTTC,CAGSASNRDNEQFF
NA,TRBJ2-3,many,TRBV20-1,TGCAGTGCCCGGGAGATGGTTCGCCCAGATACGCAGTATTTT,CSAREMVRPDTQYF
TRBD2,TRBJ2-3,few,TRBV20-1,TGCAGTGCTCACCCTACTAGCGGGGGGGCGTTAGATACGCAGTATTTT,CSAHPTSGGALDTQYF
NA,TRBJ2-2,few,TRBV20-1,TGCAGTGCTAAGGCGCAGGAAAGTACCGGGGAGCTGTTTTTT,CSAKAQESTGELFF
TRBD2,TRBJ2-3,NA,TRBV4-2,TGTGCCAGCAGCCTGACTAGCGGGGGGACCACAGATACGCAGTATTTT,CASSLTSGGTTDTQYF
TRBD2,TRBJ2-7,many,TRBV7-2,TGTGCCAGCAGCTCGACTAGCGGGGCCTACGAGCAGTACTTC,CASSSTSGAYEQYF
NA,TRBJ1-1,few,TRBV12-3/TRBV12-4,TGTGCCAGCAGCCTCGGGACATATGTCACGGAAGCTTTCTTT,CASSLGTYVTEAFF
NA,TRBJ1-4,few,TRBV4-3,TGCGCCAGCAGCCCGCGGATGTTAACTAATGAAAAACTGTTTTTT,CASSPRMLTNEKLFF
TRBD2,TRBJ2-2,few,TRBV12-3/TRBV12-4,TGTGCCAGCAGTTTCCCCCTAGCGGGCCAAATTCATAGATCCGGGGAGCTGTTTTTT,CASSFPLAGQIHRSGELFF